One sample yielded the 9 T cell receptor beta chains listed below, sequenced in a study of human thymus T cells. Resections obtained during corrective heart surgery supplied the thymus tissue. Using immunoSEQ multiplex PCR, the repertoire was profiled, and TCRdb retains in-frame clones only, with some absent. In the table there are some 120,000 clones, over 85% of which are singletons. The specimen sequenced was thymus tissue. The receptors here all came from a boy under three years old with a congenital heart defect but otherwise immunologically healthy.

The chain uses TRBV5-1 and TRBJ1-1; no reliable D call. This CDR3 region has 13 residues. Trimming took off 5 bases at V and 2 bases at J, with 10 bases between the two ends. Germline CDR1 is SGHRS and CDR2 is YFSETQ. For the CDR3, the DNA is TGCGCCAGCAGTGGAGGGCCCAACACTGAAGCTTTCTTT. Translation gives CASSGGPNTEAFF.

The V and J genes are TRBV19 and TRBJ1-1, with TRBD1 matching 8 bases. CDR1 and CDR2 from the germline V gene are LNHDA and SQIVND (reference sequence). The CDR3 is 14 amino acids. J lost 4 bases, V lost 6 bases, and 7 bases had no gene match. The CDR3 region is CASRRQGRGTEAFF. CDR3 DNA: TGTGCCAGTAGGAGACAGGGGAGGGGCACTGAAGCTTTCTTT.

The rearrangement uses TRBV18 and TRBJ2-2; tentatively, D is TRBD1 (5 bases). Per the germline V gene, CDR1 is KGHSH and CDR2 is LQKENI. The V end lost 2 bases, the J end lost 6 bases, and 7 bases lay between the germline ends. The CDR3 is made up of 13 amino acids. CDR3 sequence reads: CASSPGAAGELFF. The CDR3 DNA reads as TGTGCCAGCTCACCAGGGGCAGCCGGGGAGCTGTTTTTT.

The count of this clone is one. The DNA of the CDR3 is TGCAGCGTTGAAGGGGACAGGTTCATCCCCGGGGGTTACAATGAGCAGTTCTTC. This codes for CSVEGDRFIPGGYNEQFF. This chain uses TRBV29-1 with TRBJ2-1; 8 bases match TRBD1. The germline CDR1 and CDR2 sequences are SQVTM and ANQGSEA. J gave up 4 bases and V 1 base, and 15 bases lay outside the gene matches. The CDR3 has 18 amino acids.

This clone was picked up one time. This chain connects TRBV4-2 to TRBJ2-2; 10 bases align to TRBD2. The CDR3 runs 18 residues. Germline CDR1 LGHNA, CDR2 YNFKEQ. J gave up 7 bases and V 4 bases, and 15 bases lay outside the gene matches. DNA of the CDR3: TGTGCCAGCAGCCCCGTCTGGAAGCGGGGGGGCTTAAACGGGGAGCTGTTTTTT. Amino acid sequence: CASSPVWKRGGLNGELFF.

The rearrangement joins TRBV9 to TRBJ2-1; 10 bases map to TRBD1. CDR1 SGDLS and CDR2 YYNGEE come from the germline V gene. CDR3 length equals 13 residues. V shed 5 bases and J 6 bases; nucleotides not matched to a gene: 2. The CDR3 DNA is TGTGCCAGCAGTGGGACAGGGGTCAATGAGCAGTTCTTC. Translating gives CASSGTGVNEQFF.

This clone appeared a single time. The chain joins TRBV19 to TRBJ1-5; D is undetermined. The CDR3 runs 14 residues. Germline V CDR1 and CDR2: LNHDA, SQIVND (reference sequence). V lost 7 bases to trimming and J lost 1 base, with 11 bases between them. The CDR3 sequence: CASTEGESNQPQHF. In DNA, the CDR3 is TGTGCCAGTACCGAGGGAGAGAGCAATCAGCCCCAGCATTTT.

The chain uses TRBV7-9 and TRBJ1-1, with D hard to call. This CDR3 spans 15 amino acids. The germline V and J ends were trimmed by 5 bases and 3 bases, with 16 bases remaining between them. The V gene's germline CDR1 is SEHNR and CDR2 FQNEAQ (reference sequence). The CDR3 DNA sequence: TGTGCCAGCAGCCCGTACGGGGAAAGGGACACTGAAGCTTTCTTT. As protein: CASSPYGERDTEAFF.

V and J are TRBV5-1 and TRBJ2-1, with 7 bases lining up with TRBD2. The trim removed 4 bases at V and 5 bases at J, leaving 12 bases unmatched. Per germline, CDR1 SGHRS and CDR2 YFSETQ. The CDR3 is made up of 16 amino acids. This chain's CDR3 is CASSPSGKGSHNEQFF. CDR3 coding DNA: TGCGCCAGCAGCCCAAGCGGGAAGGGTTCCCACAATGAGCAGTTCTTC.